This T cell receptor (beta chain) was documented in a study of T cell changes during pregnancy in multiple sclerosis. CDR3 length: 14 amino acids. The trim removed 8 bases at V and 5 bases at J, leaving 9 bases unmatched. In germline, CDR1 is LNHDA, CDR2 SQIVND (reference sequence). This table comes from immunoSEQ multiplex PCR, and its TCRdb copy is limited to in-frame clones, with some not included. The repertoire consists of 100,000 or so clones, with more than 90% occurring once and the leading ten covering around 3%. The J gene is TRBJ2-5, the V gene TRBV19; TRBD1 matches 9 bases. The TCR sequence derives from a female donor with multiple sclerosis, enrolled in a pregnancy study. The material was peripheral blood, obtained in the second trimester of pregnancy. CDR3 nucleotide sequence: TGTGCCAGTTCGGGGACAGGGCCGAGGGAGACCCAGTACTTC. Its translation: CASSGTGPRETQYF.